In its sample, the clone carrying this T cell receptor (beta chain) is medium-sized. Its antigen is not identified. CDR1 is LNHNV and CDR2 is YYDKDF in the germline V gene (reference sequence). The CDR3 length is 15 residues. V was pared by 6 bases and J by 0 bases, with 9 bases between. An Oncomine TCR Beta short-read assay was used to sequence the DNA from cultured CD4+ T cells. TCRdb reprocessed the PCR reads via MiXCR and lists one record per CDR3 protein. Here the sample spans about 14,000 distinct CDR3 sequences, more than 25% being singletons. Noted treatment: 10-day PBMC culture with coronavirus spike peptide pools or control peptides (ViraFEST assay). Patients returned positive PCR results between March and December 2020, earlier than US Alpha, Beta and Delta variants. This sample is part of a study of vaccination and CD4 T cells after COVID-19. Study results and limitations: SARS-CoV-2-reactive clonotypes rose nonsignificantly, with the median going from about 20 to 38.

The chain is built from TRBV15 and TRBJ1-6; the D is unclear. Sequenced input: cultured CD4+ T cells from blood. The source is a human donor with COVID-19. CDR3 loop: CATRAVSSYNSPLHF. CDR3 sequence (DNA): TGTGCCACCAGAGCAGTGAGCTCCTATAATTCACCCCTCCACTTT. Complete variable domain (other parts from reference TRBV15 and TRBJ1-6): DAMVIQNPRYQVTQFGKPVTLSCSQTLNHNVMYWYQQKSSQAPKLLFHYYDKDFNNEADTPDNFQSRRPNTSFCFLDIRSPGLGDTAMYLCATRAVSSYNSPLHFGNGTRLTVT.